The rows below give T cell receptor beta chains drawn from one sample of a study of radiation and T cells in renal cell carcinoma. Here immunoSEQ multiplex PCR was the method, and the copy in TCRdb shows in-frame clones only, minus some. The sample gives roughly 14,000 clones, around 66% of which show up once; 25% to 30% is in the top ten. The source material was tumor tissue, sampled from a patient whose treatment included radiotherapy and nephrectomy. These receptors were obtained from a woman in her 70s with renal cell carcinoma. CDR3s include the opening cysteine and the closing phenylalanine or tryptophan. The order of the fields is clone size, D gene, J gene, CDR3 length, V gene, CDR3 protein, CDR3 DNA. D genes are given only for firm matches. The listing skips clone size in some rows; elsewhere it reads once, few, many or a size class.

>few|TRBD2|TRBJ2-1|15|TRBV6-4
CASSDASGSYNEQFF
TGTGCCAGCAGTGATGCTAGCGGGTCTTACAATGAGCAGTTCTTC
>.|.|TRBJ1-1|13|TRBV11-2
CASSLEENTEAFF
TGTGCCAGCAGCTTAGAGGAGAACACTGAAGCTTTCTTT
>.|.|TRBJ2-1|13|TRBV14
CASSQDLARWQFF
TGTGCCAGCAGCCAAGACCTAGCTAGATGGCAGTTCTTC
>many|.|TRBJ2-5|13|TRBV29-1
CSASPENQETQYF
TGCAGCGCCTCGCCGGAGAACCAAGAGACCCAGTACTTC
>.|.|TRBJ2-7|12|TRBV11-2
CASSLEQAEQYF
TGTGCCAGCAGCTTAGAACAAGCCGAGCAGTACTTC
>few|.|TRBJ2-1|16|TRBV9
CASSFTLTGLLNEQFF
TGTGCCAGCAGTTTTACCCTCACAGGGCTGCTAAATGAGCAGTTCTTC
>.|.|TRBJ1-5|16|TRBV7-9
CASSFSLTGSNQPQHF
TGTGCCAGCAGTTTCTCTCTCACGGGTAGCAATCAGCCCCAGCATTTT
>.|TRBD1|TRBJ1-2|15|TRBV5-1
CASRKTGTEENGYTF
TGCGCCAGCAGAAAGACCGGGACAGAGGAAAATGGCTACACCTTC
>once|TRBD1|TRBJ2-7|15|TRBV5-1
CASSLGSQGAGEQYF
TGCGCCAGCAGCTTGGGGTCGCAGGGGGCGGGTGAGCAGTACTTC
>.|TRBD1|TRBJ2-7|15|TRBV7-2
CASSPPGTGFREQYF
TGTGCCAGCAGCCCGCCCGGGACAGGTTTTAGGGAGCAGTACTTC
>.|.|TRBJ2-1|15|TRBV2
CASSVTGTLYNEQFF
TGTGCCAGCAGCGTAACGGGAACCTTATACAATGAGCAGTTCTTC
>once|TRBD2|TRBJ2-1|14|TRBV27
CASSPSGRGNEQFF
TGTGCCAGCAGCCCAAGCGGGAGGGGGAATGAGCAGTTCTTC
>few|TRBD1|TRBJ2-5|16|TRBV5-5
CASSLGLGQGQETQYF
TGTGCCAGCAGCTTGGGGTTGGGACAGGGCCAAGAGACCCAGTACTTC
>few|.|TRBJ2-4|15|TRBV9
CASSPRGGAAEIQYF
TGTGCCAGCAGCCCGAGAGGGGGGGCCGCTGAAATTCAGTACTTC
>.|.|TRBJ2-1|11|TRBV7-2
CASSLSVEQFF
TGTGCCAGCAGCTTGAGCGTGGAGCAGTTCTTC
>few|.|TRBJ2-1|11|TRBV13
CASSRRGEQFF
TGTGCCAGCAGCCGCAGGGGTGAGCAGTTCTTC
>.|.|TRBJ1-5|12|TRBV27
CASSKEGHPQHF
TGTGCCAGCAGTAAAGAGGGTCATCCCCAGCATTTT
>few|.|TRBJ1-4|15|TRBV6-5
CASSYSLGTNEKLFF
TGTGCCAGCAGTTACTCGCTAGGGACTAATGAAAAACTGTTTTTT
>few|TRBD2|TRBJ2-3|15|TRBV19
CASSRGTTSTDTQYF
TGTGCCAGTAGCCGAGGGACTACCAGCACAGATACGCAGTATTTT
>.|.|TRBJ1-1|13|TRBV18
CASSPDLFTEAFF
TGTGCCAGCTCACCTGATCTATTCACTGAAGCTTTCTTT
>many|.|TRBJ1-2|12|TRBV6-4
CASSDAGFGYTF
TGTGCCAGCAGTGACGCAGGGTTTGGCTACACCTTC
>many|.|TRBJ2-5|13|TRBV18
CASSPRLSETQYF
TGTGCCAGCTCACCTCGACTATCCGAGACCCAGTACTTC
>.|TRBD2|TRBJ2-7|14|TRBV11-2
CASSLFPLADEQYF
TGTGCCAGCAGCTTATTTCCCCTAGCGGACGAGCAGTACTTC
>.|.|TRBJ2-7|13|TRBV7-8
CASSLGWRYEQYF
TGTGCCAGCAGCTTAGGTTGGCGCTACGAGCAGTACTTC
>.|TRBD2|TRBJ2-1|14|TRBV18
CASSPRREYNEQFF
TGTGCCAGCTCACCAAGGCGGGAGTACAATGAGCAGTTCTTC
>.|TRBD1|TRBJ2-3|14|TRBV6-1
CASRDRGSADTQYF
TGTGCCAGCAGAGACAGGGGATCAGCAGATACGCAGTATTTT
>few|.|TRBJ1-2|12|TRBV6-1
CASSPQGDGYTF
TGTGCCAGCTCCCCACAGGGAGATGGCTACACCTTC
>.|TRBD2|TRBJ2-3|15|TRBV6-5
CASSRGRGVSDTQYF
TGTGCCAGCAGTAGGGGACGGGGGGTTTCAGATACGCAGTATTTT
>.|.|TRBJ1-3|16|TRBV5-6
CAQGPVREASGNTIYF
TGTGCCCAAGGCCCCGTAAGGGAGGCGTCTGGAAACACCATATATTTT
>.|.|TRBJ2-1|15|TRBV4-1
CASSQGGTDYNEQFF
TGCGCCAGCAGCCAAGGCGGGACGGATTACAATGAGCAGTTCTTC
>.|.|TRBJ2-7|13|TRBV10-3
CAITLDQTYEQYF
TGTGCCATCACCCTGGACCAGACCTACGAGCAGTACTTC
>.|.|TRBJ2-2|14|TRBV10-3
CAIMPGVGTGELFF
TGTGCCATCATGCCAGGGGTGGGCACCGGGGAGCTGTTTTTT
>.|TRBD2|TRBJ2-3|15|TRBV7-6
CASSPNSGGTDTQYF
TGTGCCAGCAGCCCAAATAGCGGGGGAACAGATACGCAGTATTTT
>.|.|TRBJ1-3|14|TRBV7-8
CASSLVGAGNTIYF
TGTGCCAGCAGCTTAGTGGGCGCTGGAAACACCATATATTTT
>.|TRBD2|TRBJ2-2|15|TRBV7-7
CASRPTSGSTGELFF
TGTGCCAGCAGACCTACTAGCGGGAGTACCGGGGAGCTGTTTTTT
>few|.|TRBJ2-1|12|TRBV4-2
CASSLASGEQFF
TGTGCCAGCAGCTTGGCTAGTGGGGAGCAGTTCTTC
>.|.|TRBJ2-7|12|TRBV7-9
CASSPDNYEQYF
TGTGCCAGCAGCCCTGACAACTACGAGCAGTACTTC
>once|.|TRBJ2-7|13|TRBV30
CAWRETATYEQYF
TGTGCCTGGAGAGAGACAGCCACCTACGAGCAGTACTTC
>.|.|TRBJ2-7|13|TRBV5-1
CASSLAKGYEQYF
TGCGCCAGCAGCTTGGCCAAGGGATACGAGCAGTACTTC
>.|.|TRBJ1-1|13|TRBV5-1
CASAFDRNTEAFF
TGCGCCAGCGCCTTCGACAGGAACACTGAAGCTTTCTTT
>.|.|TRBJ1-3|13|TRBV6-6
CASSYRGGNTIYF
TGTGCCAGCAGTTACCGGGGAGGAAACACCATATATTTT
>.|.|TRBJ2-5|17|TRBV7-7
CASSLAPPGFSGETQYF
TGTGCCAGCAGCTTAGCGCCACCAGGGTTCTCTGGAGAGACCCAGTACTTC
>.|TRBD1|TRBJ1-1|13|TRBV2
CASLGQGLTEAFF
TGTGCCAGTCTAGGACAGGGGTTGACTGAAGCTTTCTTT
>.|TRBD2|TRBJ2-3|15|TRBV5-1
CASSLVSGGVDTQYF
TGCGCCAGCAGCTTGGTTAGCGGGGGCGTAGATACGCAGTATTTT
>few|.|TRBJ2-7|17|TRBV4-2
CASSQASEDTYTYEQYF
TGTGCCAGCAGCCAAGCCTCCGAGGACACCTACACCTACGAGCAGTACTTC
>.|.|TRBJ1-1|13|TRBV10-3
CAISSGLNTEAFF
TGTGCCATCAGTTCAGGACTGAACACTGAAGCTTTCTTT
>.|.|TRBJ2-7|12|TRBV5-5
CASSSGPLEQYF
TGTGCCAGCAGCTCCGGGCCACTGGAGCAGTACTTC
>.|.|TRBJ2-1|13|TRBV6-5
CASSRTRYNEQFF
TGTGCCAGCAGCCGTACTAGGTACAATGAGCAGTTCTTC
>once|.|TRBJ2-2|13|TRBV2
CASGRDNTGELFF
TGTGCCTCGGGGCGGGATAACACCGGGGAGCTGTTTTTT
>once|.|TRBJ1-1|14|TRBV2
CASSEGPPNTEAFF
TGTGCCAGCAGTGAAGGACCGCCTAACACTGAAGCTTTCTTT
>.|TRBD1|TRBJ2-5|15|TRBV4-3
CASSLRDRGPETQYF
TGCGCCAGCAGCCTCCGGGACAGGGGACCAGAGACCCAGTACTTC
>.|.|TRBJ1-1|13|TRBV10-2
CASSRQDFTEAFF
TGCGCCAGCAGTAGACAGGACTTTACTGAAGCTTTCTTT
>.|TRBD1|TRBJ1-1|12|TRBV7-9
CASSNRDSEAFF
TGTGCCAGCAGCAATAGGGACAGTGAAGCTTTCTTT
>.|.|TRBJ1-5|14|TRBV28
CASSLGGSNQPQHF
TGTGCCAGCAGTTTAGGAGGGAGCAATCAGCCCCAGCATTTT